These 2 T cell receptor beta chains were sequenced from one sample in a study of post-analysis software for immune sequencing data. Unique molecular identifiers were carried by the TCR beta cDNA libraries. TCRdb reanalysed the PCR reads using MiXCR and keeps one entry per CDR3 protein. In the table there are around 200,000 distinct CDR3 sequences, approximately 30% of which are singletons. Study-wide points: Relative to controls, patients had a few TRBV segments at higher frequency, with TRBV5-6, TRBV5-1 and TRBV20-1 among these.

Their antigens remain unidentified. The sequenced sample was blood. The receptor set was obtained from a girl under 18 with multiple sclerosis.

The chain carries TRBV3-1 and TRBJ1-1, with D unclear. The CDR3 length is 17 residues. Germline assignment: CDR1 LGHDT and CDR2 YNNKEL (reference sequence). Between the trimmed V and J ends, which lost 0 bases and 1 base, there was a span of 15 bases. The CDR3 sequence: CASSQDVWARRNTEAFF. Written as DNA, the CDR3 is TGTGCCAGCAGCCAAGACGTCTGGGCCAGGAGGAACACTGAAGCTTTCTTT.

This clonotype has at least ten counts. This rearrangement joins TRBV5-1 to TRBJ2-1, with TRBD1 identical over 8 bases. The CDR3 spans 14 residues. CDR1 is SGHRS, CDR2 YFSETQ, per germline. V gave up 1 base and J gave up 8 bases; unmatched junction bases: 5. For the CDR3, the DNA is TGCGCCAGCAGCTTGCCAGGGGGCCTCTATGAGCAGTTCTTC. Its translation: CASSLPGGLYEQFF.